The 3 T cell receptor beta chains in this list originate from one sample, sequenced in a study of PD-L1 blockade in urothelial cancer. TCRdb's table, derived via immunoSEQ multiplex PCR, lists solely in-frame clones and lacks some. There are about 42,000 clones in the sample; about four fifths occur only once, and approximately 2.9% lies in the top ten. The sample was PBMCs, taken around atezolizumab (anti-PD-L1) treatment. These receptors were obtained from a man in his 70s with urothelial cancer.

This clone was counted a single time. The chain has TRBV11-2 and TRBJ1-4; no clear D gene. Germline CDR1 and CDR2: SGHAT and FQNNGV. The V end was cut by 0 bases, the J end by 2 bases, with 10 bases between. The CDR3 extends over 16 amino acids. CDR3 in DNA: TGTGCCAGCAGCTTAGACCTGGCCTCCACTAATGAAAAACTGTTTTTT. Translated, it gives CASSLDLASTNEKLFF.

The chain combines TRBV6-6 with TRBJ2-5; 9 positions agree with TRBD2. Germline trimming cut 2 bases from V and 4 bases from J; bases unmatched to any gene: 8. This CDR3 has 16 residues. The V gene's germline CDR1 is MNHNY and CDR2 SVGAGI (reference sequence). CDR3 coding DNA: TGTGCCAGCAGTTACATGAGTAGCGGGAGAGGAGAGACCCAGTACTTC. Protein: CASSYMSSGRGETQYF.

The genes are TRBV14 and TRBJ2-3, with 8 bases lining up with TRBD1. Germline CDR1 reads SGHDN; CDR2 reads FVKESK. This CDR3 is built from 17 residues. V was pared by 0 bases and J by 6 bases, with 11 bases of the junction left unmatched. As DNA, the CDR3 is TGTGCCAGCAGCCAAGACCGGTGGACAGGGAGGAGGGATACGCAGTATTTT. Translation: CASSQDRWTGRRDTQYF.